A selection of T cell receptor beta chains follows, all from one sample in a study of T cells after yellow fever vaccination. MiXCR, run by TCRdb on the 5' RACE reads, gives a single entry per CDR3 protein. The repertoire has hundreds of thousands of distinct CDR3 sequences, roughly 12% of them found once; the top ten carry over 11%. The sample here was PBMCs, taken on the day of the yellow fever booster vaccination. These receptors were collected from a man younger than 40 who received the YFV17D yellow fever vaccine. CDR3s include the opening cysteine and the closing phenylalanine or tryptophan. The D gene is left open where the match is weak. Only part of the rows carry a size: once, few, many, or a class if the clone is expanded.

J: TRBJ2-3
V: TRBV12-3/TRBV12-4
D: -
size: many
DNA: TGTGCCAGCAGTTCGGGTAGCACAGATACGCAGTATTTT
CDR3: CASSSGSTDTQYF

J: TRBJ1-2
V: TRBV6-6
D: -
size: -
DNA: TGTGCCAGCAGTCATTCGGTGGGGGGCTACACCTTC
CDR3: CASSHSVGGYTF

J: TRBJ2-7
V: TRBV12-3/TRBV12-4
D: -
size: few
DNA: TGTGCCAGCAGTTTAAAGGGCCCCCCCCTCTACGAGCAGTACTTC
CDR3: CASSLKGPPLYEQYF

J: TRBJ1-5
V: TRBV18
D: -
size: few
DNA: TGTGCCAGCTCCAATTATAGCAATCAGCCCCAGCATTTT
CDR3: CASSNYSNQPQHF

J: TRBJ2-1
V: TRBV12-3/TRBV12-4
D: -
size: -
DNA: TGTGCCAGCAGTTTAGCTCGCTCCTACAATGAGCAGTTCTTC
CDR3: CASSLARSYNEQFF

J: TRBJ2-3
V: TRBV7-9
D: -
size: few
DNA: TGTGCCAGCAGCACCAAAACTAGGGACACGCAGTATTTT
CDR3: CASSTKTRDTQYF

J: TRBJ2-3
V: TRBV20-1
D: -
size: -
DNA: TGCTGTGCTGAGGTCTTAGGGAGTCAGGGGCTAGATACGCAGTATTTT
CDR3: CCAEVLGSQGLDTQYF

J: TRBJ1-5
V: TRBV10-3
D: -
size: -
DNA: TGTGCCATCAGATCAGGGAATCAGCCCCAGCATTTT
CDR3: CAIRSGNQPQHF

J: TRBJ2-5
V: TRBV12-3/TRBV12-4
D: TRBD2
size: -
DNA: TGTGCCAGCAGTTTCGGGGGGGGAGCAGAGACCCAGTACTTC
CDR3: CASSFGGGAETQYF

J: TRBJ1-5
V: TRBV20-1
D: TRBD1
size: -
DNA: TGCAGTGTTAAGTCAGGGGGCCGAATCGATCAGCCCCAGCATTTT
CDR3: CSVKSGGRIDQPQHF

J: TRBJ2-1
V: TRBV30
D: TRBD2
size: many
DNA: TGTGCCTGGACTAGCGGGAGTGTGGGTACCAATGAGCAGTTCTTC
CDR3: CAWTSGSVGTNEQFF

J: TRBJ1-1
V: TRBV20-1
D: -
size: -
DNA: TGCAGTGCTAGAGGCCAGGCCTTGTCTGAAGCTTTCTTT
CDR3: CSARGQALSEAFF

J: TRBJ2-2
V: TRBV5-1
D: TRBD1
size: -
DNA: TGCGCCAGCAGCTTCGGTCCCATAGGACAGGGGAACACCGGGGAGCTGTTTTTT
CDR3: CASSFGPIGQGNTGELFF

J: TRBJ2-4
V: TRBV11-2
D: -
size: few
DNA: TGTGCCAGCAGCAATTACACAGGAGAGCTAGCCAAAAACATTCAGTACTTC
CDR3: CASSNYTGELAKNIQYF

J: TRBJ2-7
V: TRBV11-2
D: TRBD2
size: few
DNA: TGTGCCAGCAGCCCCGAGCGGGAGGGCCGATACGAGCAGTACTTC
CDR3: CASSPEREGRYEQYF

J: TRBJ2-2
V: TRBV29-1
D: -
size: -
DNA: TGCAGCGCCCGGGACAAACTCGCGAACACCGGGGAGCTGTTTTTT
CDR3: CSARDKLANTGELFF

J: TRBJ2-3
V: TRBV10-3
D: TRBD1
size: -
DNA: TGTGCCATCAGTGAGGGGACAGGCCTAGATACGCAGTATTTT
CDR3: CAISEGTGLDTQYF

J: TRBJ1-4
V: TRBV5-1
D: -
size: -
DNA: TGCGCCAGCACGGTGGGAGCCGTTTCTAATGAAAAACTGTTTTTT
CDR3: CASTVGAVSNEKLFF

J: TRBJ1-6
V: TRBV7-2
D: -
size: few
DNA: TGTGCCAGCACCCACCGGGGGAACCTCTCACCCCTCCACTTT
CDR3: CASTHRGNLSPLHF

J: TRBJ1-2
V: TRBV5-5
D: TRBD1
size: many
DNA: TGTGCCAGCAGCTTCCAGGGGGACTATGGCTACACCTTC
CDR3: CASSFQGDYGYTF

J: TRBJ2-2
V: TRBV6-2/TRBV6-3
D: -
size: -
DNA: TGTGCCAGCAGTTGGGGACACACCGGGGAGCTGTTTTTT
CDR3: CASSWGHTGELFF

J: TRBJ2-1
V: TRBV20-1
D: -
size: few
DNA: TGCAGTGCTAGACCTGATATGGGGGCCGGGAGCTCCTACAATGAGCAGTTCTTC
CDR3: CSARPDMGAGSSYNEQFF

J: TRBJ2-3
V: TRBV5-1
D: TRBD2
size: many
DNA: TGCGCCAGCAGCTCAACTAGCGGCACAGATACGCAGTATTTT
CDR3: CASSSTSGTDTQYF

J: TRBJ2-3
V: TRBV7-9
D: -
size: few
DNA: TGTGCCAGCAGCTTAGGAGTGAGGACAGATACGCAGTATTTT
CDR3: CASSLGVRTDTQYF

J: TRBJ2-1
V: TRBV5-6
D: -
size: few
DNA: TGTGCCAGCAGCCCACACTCCAGCGGACCCTACAATGAGCAGTTCTTC
CDR3: CASSPHSSGPYNEQFF

J: TRBJ2-1
V: TRBV6-2/TRBV6-3
D: -
size: few
DNA: TGTGCCAGCAGTTCCCCTGCGGTCAGCTCCTACAATGAGCAGTTCTTC
CDR3: CASSSPAVSSYNEQFF

J: TRBJ2-4
V: TRBV4-3
D: -
size: -
DNA: TGCGCCAGCAGCCAAGACGCACGACTAGCCAAAAACATTCAGTACTTC
CDR3: CASSQDARLAKNIQYF

J: TRBJ1-5
V: TRBV19
D: -
size: -
DNA: TGTGCCAGTAGTATATTGACCACAAGAGGCAATCAGCCCCAGCATTTT
CDR3: CASSILTTRGNQPQHF

J: TRBJ2-1
V: TRBV7-9
D: -
size: few
DNA: TGTGCCAGCAGCCCCAAGTCGATTTGGCAGTTCTTC
CDR3: CASSPKSIWQFF

J: TRBJ2-7
V: TRBV9
D: -
size: few
DNA: TGTGCCAGCAGCGTAGCCCCTATGGACGAGCAGTACTTC
CDR3: CASSVAPMDEQYF

J: TRBJ2-2
V: TRBV12-3/TRBV12-4
D: TRBD2
size: few
DNA: TGTGCCAGCAGAATCCTAGCGGGAGATACCGGGGAGCTGTTTTTT
CDR3: CASRILAGDTGELFF

J: TRBJ2-7
V: TRBV10-3
D: -
size: few
DNA: TGTGCCATCAGTGTAGCGGACGGCGACTACGAGCAGTACTTC
CDR3: CAISVADGDYEQYF

J: TRBJ2-6
V: TRBV6-2/TRBV6-3
D: -
size: few
DNA: TGTGCCAGCGACCCGGGCTCTGGGGCCAACGTCCTGACTTTC
CDR3: CASDPGSGANVLTF

J: TRBJ1-2
V: TRBV25-1
D: -
size: -
DNA: TGTGCCAGCAGTGAAAGGGGCTCGACCCACTATGGCTACACCTTC
CDR3: CASSERGSTHYGYTF

J: TRBJ2-3
V: TRBV6-1
D: TRBD2
size: few
DNA: TGTGCCAGCAGTGCCGGGACTAGCGGGACCTCAGATACGCAGTATTTT
CDR3: CASSAGTSGTSDTQYF

J: TRBJ2-2
V: TRBV20-1
D: -
size: once
DNA: TGCAGTGCTCCCGGAGCCGGGGAGCTGTTTTTT
CDR3: CSAPGAGELFF

J: TRBJ1-2
V: TRBV5-1
D: -
size: few
DNA: TGCGCCAGCAGCTTGGAGTCGGCAGTATATGGCTACACCTTC
CDR3: CASSLESAVYGYTF

J: TRBJ2-7
V: TRBV7-4
D: -
size: -
DNA: TGTGCCAGCAGCTTAGCTTGGGCTGCGAGGGAGCAGTACTTC
CDR3: CASSLAWAAREQYF

J: TRBJ2-2
V: TRBV5-1
D: TRBD1
size: few
DNA: TGCGCCAGCAGGCCCGGGACAGGGGACGGGGAGCTGTTTTTT
CDR3: CASRPGTGDGELFF

J: TRBJ2-7
V: TRBV11-2
D: -
size: -
DNA: TGTGCCAGCAGCTCCTCACAGGGCCACGAGCAGTACTTC
CDR3: CASSSSQGHEQYF

J: TRBJ2-7
V: TRBV4-3
D: TRBD2
size: -
DNA: TGCGCCAGCAGCCAAGACCAAGCGGGAGGGCCCCCCTACGAGCAGTACTTC
CDR3: CASSQDQAGGPPYEQYF

J: TRBJ2-3
V: TRBV5-6
D: -
size: -
DNA: TGTGCCAGCAGCTTGGCCGAGGTGGCCCCTGAGGATACGCAGTATTTT
CDR3: CASSLAEVAPEDTQYF

J: TRBJ2-5
V: TRBV5-5
D: -
size: many
DNA: TGTGCCAGCAGCATAGGGAGTGGAGAGACCCAGTACTTC
CDR3: CASSIGSGETQYF

J: TRBJ2-7
V: TRBV7-3
D: TRBD1
size: -
DNA: TGTGCCAGCAGCCCAGGTGGGACAGTCCCTAACGAGCAGTACTTC
CDR3: CASSPGGTVPNEQYF

J: TRBJ2-5
V: TRBV29-1
D: -
size: -
DNA: TGCAGCGTCGCGACAGCAAAACAAGAGACCCAGTACTTC
CDR3: CSVATAKQETQYF

J: TRBJ1-1
V: TRBV6-2/TRBV6-3
D: TRBD1
size: -
DNA: TGTGCCAGCAGTTATGGGCCGGGACAGGCGTTCCTCGCGAACACTGAAGCTTTCTTT
CDR3: CASSYGPGQAFLANTEAFF

J: TRBJ1-1
V: TRBV6-2/TRBV6-3
D: -
size: few
DNA: TGTGCCACCGCCATTGGGGGATACACTGAAGCTTTCTTT
CDR3: CATAIGGYTEAFF